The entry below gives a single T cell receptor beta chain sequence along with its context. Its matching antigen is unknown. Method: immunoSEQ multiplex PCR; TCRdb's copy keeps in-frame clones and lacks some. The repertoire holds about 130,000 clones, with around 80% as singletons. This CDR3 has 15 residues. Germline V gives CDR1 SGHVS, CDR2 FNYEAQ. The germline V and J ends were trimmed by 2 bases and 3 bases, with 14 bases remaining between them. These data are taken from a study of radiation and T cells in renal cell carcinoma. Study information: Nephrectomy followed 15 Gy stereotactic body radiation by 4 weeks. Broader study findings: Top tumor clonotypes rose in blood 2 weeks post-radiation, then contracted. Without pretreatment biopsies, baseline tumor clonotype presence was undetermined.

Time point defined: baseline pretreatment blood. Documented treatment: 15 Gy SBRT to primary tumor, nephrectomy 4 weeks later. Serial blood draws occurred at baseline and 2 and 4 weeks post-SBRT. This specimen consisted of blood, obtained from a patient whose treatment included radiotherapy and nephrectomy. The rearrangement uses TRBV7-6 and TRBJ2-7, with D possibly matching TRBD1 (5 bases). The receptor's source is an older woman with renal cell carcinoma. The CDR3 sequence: CASSLRFGQGYEQYF. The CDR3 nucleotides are TGTGCCAGCAGCTTAAGATTCGGGCAGGGCTACGAGCAGTACTTC. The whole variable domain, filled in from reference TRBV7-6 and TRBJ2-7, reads GAGVSQSPRYKVTKRGQDVALRCDPISGHVSLYWYRQALGQGPEFLTYFNYEAQQDKSGLPNDRFSAERPEGSISTLTIQRTEQRDSAMYRCASSLRFGQGYEQYFGPGTRLTVT.